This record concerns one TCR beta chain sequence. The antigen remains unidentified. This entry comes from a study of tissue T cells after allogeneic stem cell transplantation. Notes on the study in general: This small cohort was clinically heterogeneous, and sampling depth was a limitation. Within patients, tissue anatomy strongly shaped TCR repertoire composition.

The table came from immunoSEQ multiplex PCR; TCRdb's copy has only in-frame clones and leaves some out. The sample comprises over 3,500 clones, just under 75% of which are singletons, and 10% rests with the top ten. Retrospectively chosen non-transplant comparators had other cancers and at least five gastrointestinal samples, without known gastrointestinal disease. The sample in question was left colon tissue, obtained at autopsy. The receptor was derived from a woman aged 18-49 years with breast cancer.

CDR3 amino acids: CASSESDRSRTGELFF. The CDR3 DNA follows: TGTGCCAGCAGTGAATCCGACAGGTCTCGGACCGGGGAGCTGTTTTTT. The chain joins TRBV25-1 to TRBJ2-2; tentative D call: TRBD1 (6 bases). The CDR3 runs 16 residues. The germline V gene has CDR1 MGHDK and CDR2 SYGVNS. Deletions cut 1 base from V and 5 bases from J, with 14 bases between.